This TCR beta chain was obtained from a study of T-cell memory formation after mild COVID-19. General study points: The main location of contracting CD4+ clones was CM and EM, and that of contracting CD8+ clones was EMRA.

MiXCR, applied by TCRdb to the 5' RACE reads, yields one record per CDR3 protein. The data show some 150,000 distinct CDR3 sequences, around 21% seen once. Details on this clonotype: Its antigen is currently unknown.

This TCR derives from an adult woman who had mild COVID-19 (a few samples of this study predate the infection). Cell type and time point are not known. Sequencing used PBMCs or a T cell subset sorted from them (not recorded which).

The CDR3 coding sequence is TGTGCCAGCAGCTGGGGCGGGGGAAATACGCAGTATTTT. Translation gives CASSWGGGNTQYF. The chain is built from TRBV5-6 and TRBJ2-3; 7 positions agree with TRBD2. This CDR3 spans 13 amino acids. Germline V gene data show CDR1 as SGHDT and CDR2 as YYEEEE. Unmatched junction bases numbered 5, after V lost 3 bases and J lost 7 bases.